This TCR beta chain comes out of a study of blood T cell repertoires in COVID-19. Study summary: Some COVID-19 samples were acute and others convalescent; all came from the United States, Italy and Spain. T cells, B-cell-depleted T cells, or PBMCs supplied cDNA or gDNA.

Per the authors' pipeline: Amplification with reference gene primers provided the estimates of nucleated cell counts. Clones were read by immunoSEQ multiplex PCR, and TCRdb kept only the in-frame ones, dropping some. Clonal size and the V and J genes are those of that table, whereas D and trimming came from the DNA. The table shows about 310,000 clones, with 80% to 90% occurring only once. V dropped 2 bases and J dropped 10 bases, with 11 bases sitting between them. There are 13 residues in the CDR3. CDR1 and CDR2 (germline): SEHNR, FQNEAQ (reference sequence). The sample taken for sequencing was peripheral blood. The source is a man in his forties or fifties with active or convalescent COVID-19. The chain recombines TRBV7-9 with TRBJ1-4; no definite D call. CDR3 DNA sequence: TGTGCCAGCAGCTTACTTGGGCTCGGAAAACTGTTTTTT. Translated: CASSLLGLGKLFF. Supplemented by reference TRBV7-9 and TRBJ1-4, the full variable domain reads DTGVSQNPRHKITKRGQNVTFRCDPISEHNRLYWYRQTLGQGPEFLTYFQNEAQLEKSRLLSDRFSAERPKGSFSTLEIQRTEQGDSAMYLCASSLLGLGKLFFGSGTQLSVL.